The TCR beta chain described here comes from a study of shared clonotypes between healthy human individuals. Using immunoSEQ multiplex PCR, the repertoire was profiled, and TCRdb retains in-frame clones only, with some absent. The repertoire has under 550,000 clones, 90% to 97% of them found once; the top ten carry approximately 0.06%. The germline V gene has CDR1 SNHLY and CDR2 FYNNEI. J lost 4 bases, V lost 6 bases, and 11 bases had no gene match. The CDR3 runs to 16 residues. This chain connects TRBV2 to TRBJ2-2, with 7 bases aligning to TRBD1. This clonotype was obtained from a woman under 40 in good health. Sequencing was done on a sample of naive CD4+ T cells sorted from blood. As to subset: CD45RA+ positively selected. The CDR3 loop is CASRDRISYSTGELFF. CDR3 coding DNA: TGTGCCAGCAGGGACAGGATTAGTTACTCCACCGGGGAGCTGTTTTTT.